This T cell receptor beta chain is from a study of cytomegalovirus exposure and HLA in healthy donors. Findings and limits, study-wide: Specific recognition of CMV antigens was confirmed in vitro for a few chains (all CMV-associated). The study listed roughly 160 cytomegalovirus-associated TCR beta chains. For cytomegalovirus status, the classifier reportedly gave diagnoses with high specificity and sensitivity.

The count of this clone is one. Its antigen is as yet unknown. CDR3 length equals 16 residues. Looked up from germline, CDR1 is SGHKS and CDR2 is YYEKEE (reference sequence). With 4 bases clipped from V and 10 bases from J, the junction kept 10 bases outside the gene matches. Produced via immunoSEQ multiplex PCR; TCRdb's table is partial and in-frame only. The sample lists around 34,000 clones; 90% to 95% were seen once. Material: PBMCs. The origin of this receptor is a man aged 18 to 29 in good health and CMV-seronegative. J is TRBJ2-1 and V is TRBV5-5; TRBD2 agrees at 14 bases. CDR3 coding DNA: TGTGCCAGCAGCGAGGGACTAGCGGGAGACTTGGGGGAGCAGTTCTTC. Translation gives CASSEGLAGDLGEQFF.